Listed here are 10 T cell receptor beta chains from one sample, sequenced in a study of EBV T-cell therapy then PD-1 blockade in nasopharyngeal carcinoma. No antigen has been identified for these receptors. Here immunoSEQ multiplex PCR was the method, and the copy in TCRdb shows in-frame clones only, minus some. There are roughly 20,000 clones in the sample; about 80% occur only once, and around 29% lies in the top ten. Documented time point: 266 days after commencement of treatment, after nivolumab therapy. The treatment here: AdE1-LMPpoly-expanded autologous EBV-specific T-cell therapy followed by anti-PD-1 nivolumab. Material: CD8+ T cells from blood, obtained at roughly day 250 from a patient whose treatment included autologous EBV-specific T cells and nivolumab. The receptors here all came from a man in his forties with nasopharyngeal carcinoma.

This clone was picked up one time. V and J are TRBV6-4 and TRBJ2-2; 8 bases align to TRBD1. V shed 4 bases, J shed 5 bases, and the junction held 3 bases outside the gene matches. The CDR3 has 14 amino acids. From germline, CDR1 is MRHNA and CDR2 SNTAGT. The DNA of the CDR3 is TGTGCCAGCAGTGCAGGGGGCTGGACCGGGGAGCTGTTTTTT. Its protein product is CASSAGGWTGELFF.

The chain carries TRBV6-1 and TRBJ1-2; tentative D call: TRBD1 (6 bases). The CDR3 extends over 14 amino acids. V was trimmed by 1 base and J by 2 bases, leaving 8 bases between them. Germline V lookup: CDR1 MNHNS, CDR2 SASEGT. In DNA, the CDR3 is TGTGCCAGCAGTGAAGTGGACAGAAACTATGGCTACACCTTC. Its translation is CASSEVDRNYGYTF.

V gene TRBV13 combines with J gene TRBJ1-2; D not resolved. Trimming removed 5 bases from V and 7 bases from J, with 23 bases in between. The CDR3 consists of 16 residues. The germline V gene encodes CDR1 PRHDT and CDR2 FYEKMQ (reference sequence). For the CDR3, the DNA is TGTGCCAGCAGCAATGGGTACGGGTATAGTCTCTCTGGCTACACCTTC. As protein: CASSNGYGYSLSGYTF. Full variable domain (outside the CDR3, taken from reference TRBV13 and TRBJ1-2): AAGVIQSPRHLIKEKRETATLKCYPIPRHDTVYWYQQGPGQDPQFLISFYEKMQSDKGSIPDRFSAQQFSDYHSELNMSSLELGDSALYFCASSNGYGYSLSGYTFGSGTRLTVV.

The CDR3 loop is CASSEAAYSRTDTQYF. DNA of the CDR3: TGTGCCAGCAGCGAAGCTGCATATTCCAGGACAGATACGCAGTATTTT. The V call is TRBV7-2, the J call TRBJ2-3; no reliable D call. V was shortened by 5 bases and J by 3 bases, with 18 bases between the two germline ends. Germline CDR1 and CDR2: SGHTA and FQGNSA. The CDR3 sequence is 16 residues long.

V and J are TRBV27 and TRBJ2-6, with unresolved D. Germline V gives CDR1 MNHEY, CDR2 SMNVEV (reference sequence). This CDR3 contains 13 residues. The V end lost 3 bases, the J end lost 0 bases, and 0 bases lay between the germline ends. The CDR3 is CASSFSGANVLTF. The CDR3 DNA is TGTGCCAGCAGTTTCTCTGGGGCCAACGTCCTGACTTTC.

V usage is TRBV27 and J usage is TRBJ2-5; D is undetermined. From germline, CDR1 is MNHEY and CDR2 SMNVEV (reference sequence). The ends were cut back, 8 bases at V and 5 bases at J, with 18 bases in the middle. This CDR3 is 14 amino acids long. The DNA of the CDR3 is TGTGCCAGCGGAAGGGAAGCCTTCGGGGAGACCCAGTACTTC. Translated, it gives CASGREAFGETQYF.

The CDR3 here is CASSFSGGSNSPLHF. CDR3 sequence (DNA): TGTGCCAGCAGCTTCTCAGGGGGAAGCAATTCACCCCTCCACTTT. V is TRBV5-5 and J is TRBJ1-6, with 7 bases matching TRBD1. The germline CDR1 and CDR2 sequences are SGHKS and YYEKEE (reference sequence). The CDR3 covers 15 residues. V trimming: 2 bases; J trimming: 7 bases; junction bases outside the gene matches: 6.

This chain uses TRBV2 with TRBJ2-7, with D hard to call. CDR1 is SNHLY and CDR2 is FYNNEI in the germline V gene. V lost 0 bases to trimming and J lost 4 bases, with 19 bases between them. The CDR3 length is 17 residues. This chain's CDR3 is CASSEALGRPRYYEQYF. CDR3 DNA sequence: TGTGCCAGCAGTGAAGCGCTTGGCAGGCCGAGGTATTACGAGCAGTACTTC.

The chain combines TRBV27 with TRBJ2-5; 11 positions match TRBD2. Germline CDR1 is MNHEY and CDR2 is SMNVEV (reference sequence). The V segment lost 8 bases and the J segment 3 bases; nucleotides outside the gene matches: 17. CDR3 size: 18 residues. CDR3 region: CASSNRGASGGRKETQYF. The CDR3 DNA reads as TGTGCCAGCTCCAATAGGGGAGCTAGCGGGGGGCGGAAAGAGACCCAGTACTTC.

This clone was observed a few times. The V and J genes are TRBV2 and TRBJ2-6; 9 nucleotides agree with TRBD1. The ends lost 6 bases at V and 3 bases at J; junction bases unmatched: 9. Per germline, CDR1 SNHLY and CDR2 FYNNEI. CDR3 length equals 17 residues. For the CDR3, the DNA is TGTGCCAGCAGGGACAGGGGCCGTCGGGTTGGGGCCAACGTCCTGACTTTC. Amino acid sequence: CASRDRGRRVGANVLTF.